Below, 25 T cell receptor beta chains from the same sample are listed, as sequenced in a study of cytomegalovirus exposure and HLA in healthy donors. The PCR made use of 60 Vbeta and 13 Jbeta primers. The method was immunoSEQ multiplex PCR; TCRdb's version includes in-frame clones alone and lacks a portion of them. The data show about 150,000 clones, with over 70% seen just once and around 6.2% held by the top ten. Sequenced input: PBMCs. Receptors were obtained from a man aged 25-40 years in good health and CMV-seropositive.

Points on this clone: One junction end disagrees with the germline gene, perhaps due to a read error. The CDR3 sequence: CSSSLAGGRGYNEQFF. The CDR3 nucleotides are TGTTCCAGCAGCTTAGCTGGGGGGAGGGGTTACAATGAGCAGTTCTTC. The rearrangement joins TRBV7-9 to TRBJ2-1, with 7 bases identical to TRBD2. CDR1 is SEHNR and CDR2 is FQNEAQ in the germline V gene (reference sequence). CDR3 length: 16 residues.

V usage is TRBV28 and J usage is TRBJ1-1; D not resolved. The germline gives CDR1 MDHEN, CDR2 SYDVKM. The CDR3 loop spans 11 amino acids. The ends were cut back, 4 bases at V and 8 bases at J, with 8 bases in the middle. The CDR3 region is CASSSQREAFF. Here the CDR3 DNA reads TGTGCCAGCAGTTCACAACGAGAAGCTTTCTTT.

This clone has a handful of counts. V usage is TRBV7-2 and J usage is TRBJ1-5; 9 positions agree with TRBD1. Germline assignment: CDR1 SGHTA and CDR2 FQGNSA. The CDR3 sequence is 15 residues long. V lost 1 base, J lost 6 bases, and 4 bases stayed unmatched. The CDR3 DNA sequence: TGTGCCAGCAGCTTAGTAACAGGGGGCCGTCAGCCCCAGCATTTT. Translating it yields CASSLVTGGRQPQHF.

The V call is TRBV10-1, the J call TRBJ2-5; 7 nucleotides align to TRBD2. Germline V gene sequence: CDR1 WNHNN, CDR2 SYGVQD (reference sequence). The length of the CDR3 is 15 residues. With V trimmed by 6 bases and J by 5 bases, 12 bases remained unmatched. In DNA form, the CDR3 reads TGCGCCAGCAGAGAAATTACCGGGGGGTGGGAGACCCAGTACTTC. Protein: CASREITGGWETQYF.

On this clone itself: This same CDR3 is encoded by further DNA sequences in the sample. This chain links TRBV27 with TRBJ1-4, with 9 bases that match TRBD1. The CDR3 is 14 residues long. The V segment lost 5 bases and the J segment 7 bases; nucleotides outside the gene matches: 5. Per the germline V gene, CDR1 is MNHEY and CDR2 is SMNVEV (reference sequence). CDR3 amino acids: CASSPRTGVEKLFF. In DNA, the CDR3 is TGTGCCAGCAGTCCCCGGACAGGGGTTGAAAAACTGTTTTTT.

This chain links TRBV7-2 with TRBJ2-1; 8 nucleotides agree with TRBD2. V shed 6 bases and J 7 bases; nucleotides not matched to a gene: 11. Germline CDR1 is SGHTA and CDR2 is FQGNSA. This CDR3 comprises 15 residues. The CDR3 DNA is TGTGCCAGCAGAGTAGCGGGGTACTCTGGTAATGAGCAGTTCTTC. It encodes CASRVAGYSGNEQFF.

The CDR3 DNA sequence: TGTGCCAGCAGTCGGGACATAACCTCACCCCTCCACTTT. Its protein is CASSRDITSPLHF. The genes are TRBV7-2 and TRBJ1-6; tentatively, D is TRBD1 (6 bases). The germline V and J ends were trimmed by 6 bases and 10 bases, with 13 bases remaining between them. The CDR3 is 13 residues long. The germline CDR1 and CDR2 sequences are SGHTA and FQGNSA.

The V gene is TRBV7-2, the J gene TRBJ1-4; D is ambiguous. Deletions cut 2 bases from V and 6 bases from J, with 7 bases between. Germline CDR1 and CDR2: SGHTA and FQGNSA. This CDR3 has 13 residues. The CDR3 here is CASSLRRDEKLFF. As DNA, the CDR3 is TGTGCCAGCAGCTTACGACGGGATGAAAAACTGTTTTTT. Full variable domain (outside the CDR3, taken from reference TRBV7-2 and TRBJ1-4): GAGVSQSPSNKVTEKGKDVELRCDPISGHTALYWYRQSLGQGLEFLIYFQGNSAPDKSGLPSDRFSAERTGGSVSTLTIQRTQQEDSAVYLCASSLRRDEKLFFGSGTQLSVL.

The V call is TRBV5-1, the J call TRBJ2-7, with 13 bases aligning to TRBD2. This CDR3 contains 15 residues. V lost 4 bases, J lost 4 bases, and 5 bases stayed unmatched. Germline CDR1 SGHRS, CDR2 YFSETQ. CDR3 in amino acids: CASSRGLAGVYEQYF. Written as DNA, the CDR3 is TGCGCCAGCAGCCGCGGACTAGCGGGAGTGTACGAGCAGTACTTC. The full variable domain, its missing parts supplied by reference TRBV5-1 and TRBJ2-7, is KAGVTQTPRYLIKTRGQQVTLSCSPISGHRSVSWYQQTPGQGLQFLFEYFSETQRNKGNFPGRFSGRQFSNSRSEMNVSTLELGDSALYLCASSRGLAGVYEQYFGPGTRLTVT.

This sequence joins TRBV27 and TRBJ2-5; tentative D call: TRBD1 (5 bases). Matching the DNA end better, TRBJ2-7 makes the J call doubtful. This CDR3 spans 13 amino acids. The V gene's germline CDR1 is MNHEY and CDR2 SMNVEV (reference sequence). The CDR3 region has the DNA TGTGCCAGCAGTTGGGGCAGCTCCTACGAGCAGTACTTC. The encoded protein is CASSWGSSYEQYF.

The V gene is TRBV2, the J gene TRBJ1-1; 7 bases line up with TRBD1. V was clipped by 3 bases and J by 5 bases; unmatched bases: 6. The germline V gene encodes CDR1 SNHLY and CDR2 FYNNEI. The CDR3 length is 14 residues. CDR3 bases: TGTGCCAGCAGTGACCCGACAGGGCGGACTGAAGCTTTCTTT. This translates into CASSDPTGRTEAFF.

A remark on this clone: A read error may produce the germline difference seen at one junction end. The chain uses TRBV7-2 and TRBJ2-7, with TRBD1 matching over 10 bases. The CDR3 consists of 16 residues. Germline V CDR1 and CDR2: SGHTA, FQGNSA. CDR3 DNA sequence: TGTGCCAGCAGCGTAGCACCGGGACAGGGGCACTACGAGCAGTACTTC. This translates into CASSVAPGQGHYEQYF.

This chain links TRBV28 with TRBJ1-5; 9 positions match TRBD1. The CDR3 runs 15 residues. The trim removed 6 bases at V and 6 bases at J, leaving 9 bases unmatched. CDR1 is MDHEN, CDR2 SYDVKM, per germline. The CDR3 DNA sequence: TGTGCCAGCAGCCGCGCGGGACAGGGTGTTCAGCCCCAGCATTTT. Protein: CASSRAGQGVQPQHF.

This chain links TRBV6-5 with TRBJ2-2; no firm D call. The ends were cut back, 7 bases at V and 8 bases at J, with 14 bases in the middle. Germline loops: CDR1 MNHEY, CDR2 SVGAGI. The CDR3 spans 13 residues. Here the CDR3 DNA reads TGTGCCAGCACCCGTCCCCCCTTAGGGGAGCTGTTTTTT. It encodes CASTRPPLGELFF.

The CDR3 DNA is TGTGCCAGCAGTCCCATTACGGGGGGGAACACCGGGGAGCTGTTTTTT. Protein product: CASSPITGGNTGELFF. The rearrangement uses TRBV28 and TRBJ2-2, with TRBD2 identical over 7 bases. Trimming took 5 bases from V and 1 from J; bases not matched to a gene: 7. Germline CDR1 is MDHEN and CDR2 is SYDVKM. The CDR3 is 16 amino acids.

V is TRBV23-1 and J is TRBJ1-3; D remains ambiguous. TRBV23-1 is noted as an ORF with a role that remains uncertain. The V end was cut by 0 bases, the J end by 0 bases, with 15 bases between. This CDR3 comprises 18 residues. This CDR3 reads CASSQSLFGRHSGNTIYF. The DNA for the CDR3 is TGCGCCAGCAGTCAATCTTTATTCGGCAGACACTCTGGAAACACCATATATTTT.

The chain carries TRBV4-1 and TRBJ1-4, with unresolved D. Germline CDR1 reads MGHRA; CDR2 reads YSYEKL. V was cut by 1 base and J by 0 bases, with 3 bases left in between. The CDR3 extends over 14 amino acids. This CDR3 is CASSQVTTNEKLFF. In DNA, the CDR3 is TGCGCCAGCAGCCAAGTTACAACTAATGAAAAACTGTTTTTT.

This chain links TRBV5-1 with TRBJ1-4, with a tentative D call TRBD1 (6 bases). The length of the CDR3 is 15 residues. Trimming removed 1 base from V and 8 bases from J, with 15 bases in between. CDR1 SGHRS and CDR2 YFSETQ come from the germline V gene. The CDR3 is CASSLSGQTREKLFF. The CDR3 DNA sequence: TGCGCCAGCAGCTTGTCCGGACAGACCAGAGAAAAACTGTTTTTT.

The chain joins TRBV2 to TRBJ2-4, with 15 positions matching TRBD2. The germline V gene has CDR1 SNHLY and CDR2 FYNNEI. V was pared by 6 bases and J by 0 bases, with 6 bases of the junction left unmatched. This CDR3 has 18 residues. This CDR3 is CASRSGLAGGVAKNIQYF. CDR3 DNA: TGTGCCAGCAGGTCCGGACTAGCGGGAGGGGTAGCCAAAAACATTCAGTACTTC.

The J gene is TRBJ1-5, the V gene TRBV20-1, with D unclear. Germline V gives CDR1 DFQATT, CDR2 SNEGSKA (reference sequence). Trimming left V 3 bases short and J 5 bases short, with 5 bases between. This CDR3 has 11 amino acids. The CDR3 here is CSASADQPQHF. The CDR3 region has the DNA TGCAGTGCTAGCGCGGATCAGCCCCAGCATTTT.

This rearrangement joins TRBV27 to TRBJ2-5; 8 positions agree with TRBD1. The ends lost 2 bases at V and 5 bases at J; junction bases unmatched: 16. There are 18 residues in the CDR3. The germline CDR1 and CDR2 sequences are MNHEY and SMNVEV (reference sequence). The DNA of the CDR3 is TGTGCCAGCAGTTTACACGGATTAGACAGGGGCCGGAGCGAGACCCAGTACTTC. Residues: CASSLHGLDRGRSETQYF.

The chain links TRBV28 to TRBJ1-6; D unresolved. Germline CDR1 and CDR2: MDHEN and SYDVKM. The CDR3 runs 15 residues. V was shortened by 2 bases and J by 1 base, with 6 bases between the two germline ends. In nucleotides, the CDR3 is TGTGCCAGCAGTTTACAGAAATCCTATAATTCACCCCTCCACTTT. Protein product: CASSLQKSYNSPLHF.

The genes are TRBV30 and TRBJ1-5; D is unclear. The CDR3 contains 13 residues. The germline gives CDR1 GTSNPN, CDR2 SVGIG (reference sequence). Trimming shortened V by 0 bases and J by 4 bases, and 7 bases separated the two germline ends. CDR3 bases: TGTGCCTGGAGTGTGGCTGATAATCAGCCCCAGCATTTT. Encoded protein: CAWSVADNQPQHF.

This clone was found a few times. The rearrangement joins TRBV13 to TRBJ2-7; 8 bases are shared with TRBD2. The germline V gene has CDR1 PRHDT and CDR2 FYEKMQ (reference sequence). The CDR3 runs 15 residues. J was trimmed by 3 bases and V by 5 bases; bases with no gene match: 9. CDR3 DNA: TGTGCCAGCAGCAGGACAAGCGCGGGGGGCTACGAGCAGTACTTC. It encodes CASSRTSAGGYEQYF. Variable domain in full (rest from reference TRBV13 and TRBJ2-7): AAGVIQSPRHLIKEKRETATLKCYPIPRHDTVYWYQQGPGQDPQFLISFYEKMQSDKGSIPDRFSAQQFSDYHSELNMSSLELGDSALYFCASSRTSAGGYEQYFGPGTRLTVT.

The V gene is TRBV28, the J gene TRBJ1-1, with D uncertain. Trimming removed 3 bases from V and 6 bases from J, with 17 bases in between. This CDR3 has 15 residues. In germline, CDR1 is MDHEN, CDR2 SYDVKM. The CDR3 is CASSLSGLTRSEAFF. DNA for the CDR3: TGTGCCAGCAGTTTGTCGGGGTTGACGCGGTCTGAAGCTTTCTTT. The full variable domain, completed using reference TRBV28 and TRBJ1-1, is DVKVTQSSRYLVKRTGEKVFLECVQDMDHENMFWYRQDPGLGLRLIYFSYDVKMKEKGDIPEGYSVSREKKERFSLILESASTNQTSMYLCASSLSGLTRSEAFFGQGTRLTVV.